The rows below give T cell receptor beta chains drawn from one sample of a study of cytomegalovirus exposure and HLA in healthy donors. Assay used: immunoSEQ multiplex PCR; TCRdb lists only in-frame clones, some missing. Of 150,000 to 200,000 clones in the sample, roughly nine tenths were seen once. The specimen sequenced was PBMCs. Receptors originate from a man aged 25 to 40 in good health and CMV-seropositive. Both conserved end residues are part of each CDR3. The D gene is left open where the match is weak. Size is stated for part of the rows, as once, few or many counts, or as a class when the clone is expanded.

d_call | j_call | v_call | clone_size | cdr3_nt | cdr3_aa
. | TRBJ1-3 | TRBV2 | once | TGTGCCAGCAACCCCCTCAGGAGCTCTGGAAACACCATATATTTT | CASNPLRSSGNTIYF
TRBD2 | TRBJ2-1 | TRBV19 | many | TGTGCCAGTAGTATGCGGGGGGGGTCGGAGGAGCAGTTCTTC | CASSMRGGSEEQFF
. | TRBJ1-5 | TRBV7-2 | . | TGTGCCAGCAGCTTAGCCGGGGGGGCAAGCCAGCCCCAGCATTTT | CASSLAGGASQPQHF
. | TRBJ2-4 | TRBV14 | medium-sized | TGTGCCAGCAGCCAAGACCCCCAGACCAAAAACATTCAGTACTTC | CASSQDPQTKNIQYF
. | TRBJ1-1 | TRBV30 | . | TGTGCCTGGAGTGTTGCGACGGGGAACACTGAAGCTTTCTTT | CAWSVATGNTEAFF
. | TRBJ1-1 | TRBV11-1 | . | TGTGCCAGCAGTCACCCCAGGAACACTGAAGCTTTCTTT | CASSHPRNTEAFF
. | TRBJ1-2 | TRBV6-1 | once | TGTGCCAGCAGTGAGATTCTGGGCGTTAAGGGCCCCTACACCTTC | CASSEILGVKGPYTF
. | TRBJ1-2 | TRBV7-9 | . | TGTGCCAGCAGCTTAGTAGGCGTGGGCTACACCTTC | CASSLVGVGYTF
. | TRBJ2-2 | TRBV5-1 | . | TGCGCCAGCAGCTTGGAACTACGGAACACCGGGGAGCTGTTTTTT | CASSLELRNTGELFF
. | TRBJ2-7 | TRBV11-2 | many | TGTGCCAGCAGCTTAGATGGGGACTACGAGCAGTACTTC | CASSLDGDYEQYF
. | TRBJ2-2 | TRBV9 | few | TGTGCCAGCAGCGACCGGGGCGCGAACACCGGGGAGCTGTTTTTT | CASSDRGANTGELFF
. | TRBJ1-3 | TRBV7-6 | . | TGTGCCAGCAGCGGGGTGGGGGCGGTGCTCTCTGGAAACACCATATATTTT | CASSGVGAVLSGNTIYF
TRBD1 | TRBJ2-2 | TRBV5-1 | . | TGCGCCAGCAGCTTGGGCCAGGGGGTGAGCACCGGGGAGCTGTTTTTT | CASSLGQGVSTGELFF
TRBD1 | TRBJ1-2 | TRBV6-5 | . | TGTGCCAGCAGTTACTCGGGACAGGAGAATGGCTACACCTTC | CASSYSGQENGYTF
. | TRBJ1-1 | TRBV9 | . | TGTGCCAGCAGCCCCCCGAACACTGAAGCTTTCTTT | CASSPPNTEAFF
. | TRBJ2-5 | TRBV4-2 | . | TGTGCCAGCAGCCAATTCCGGGACCCCCCTAAAAAGACCCAGTACTTC | CASSQFRDPPKKTQYF
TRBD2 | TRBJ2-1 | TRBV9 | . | TGTGCCAGCAGCGTAGCGGGAGGGCCAAATGAGCAGTTCTTC | CASSVAGGPNEQFF
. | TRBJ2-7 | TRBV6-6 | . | TGTGCCAGCAGGGATACAGGGACCGTCTACGAGCAGTACTTC | CASRDTGTVYEQYF
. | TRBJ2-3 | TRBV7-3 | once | TGTGCCAGCGCCCCTCGGGGAAGCACAGATACGCAGTATTTT | CASAPRGSTDTQYF
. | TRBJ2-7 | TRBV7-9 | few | TGTGCCAGCAGCTTAGCGGTGGGGTACGAGCAGTACTTC | CASSLAVGYEQYF
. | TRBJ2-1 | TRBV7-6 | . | TGTGCCAGCAGCTCCGTGCTGGGCGGCAATGAGCAGTTCTTC | CASSSVLGGNEQFF
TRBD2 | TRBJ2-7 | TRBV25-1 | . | TGTGCCAGCAGTGAATATTTGACGGGGGGCTACGAGCAGTACTTC | CASSEYLTGGYEQYF
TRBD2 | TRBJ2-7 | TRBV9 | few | TGTGCCAGCAGCCCCCTAGCGGGAGGGCCCCACGAGCAGTACTTC | CASSPLAGGPHEQYF
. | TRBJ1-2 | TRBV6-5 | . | TGTGCCAGCAGTTCTGATAACCCGCGAGCTAACTATGGCTACACCTTC | CASSSDNPRANYGYTF